Listed here are 5 T cell receptor beta chains from one sample, sequenced in a study of T-cell reconstitution after alpha-beta-depleted transplantation in children. Preparing the TCRbeta library involved the use of unique molecular identifiers. TCRdb passed the PCR reads through MiXCR, listing each CDR3 protein once. Of about 830,000 distinct CDR3 sequences listed, less than 20% are singletons. Sequenced here: PBMCs, mostly from graft donor cells, sampled 360 days after TCRalphabeta/CD19-depleted stem cell transplant. These receptors came from a male patient under 18 who had a stem cell transplant for acute lymphoblastic leukemia, so the T cells may come from the graft donor.

The gene calls are TRBV11-2 and TRBJ2-5; D gene ambiguous. V was cut by 1 base and J by 0 bases, with 9 bases left in between. CDR3 length: 15 residues. The germline gives CDR1 SGHAT, CDR2 FQNNGV. CDR3 nucleotide sequence: TGTGCCAGCAGCTTAGGGAACGTGTACCAAGAGACCCAGTACTTC. Its protein is CASSLGNVYQETQYF.

This clonotype has just a few counts. This chain links TRBV27 with TRBJ2-3; 7 nucleotides line up with TRBD2. The ends lost 4 bases at V and 3 bases at J; junction bases unmatched: 7. The CDR3 runs to 15 residues. Germline V gene sequence: CDR1 MNHEY, CDR2 SMNVEV (reference sequence). The CDR3 reads CASSSLLAYTDTQYF. The CDR3 DNA is TGTGCCAGCAGTTCCCTACTAGCGTATACAGATACGCAGTATTTT.

This sequence joins TRBV5-1 and TRBJ2-7, with D unresolved. Germline lookup yields CDR1 SGHRS and CDR2 YFSETQ. The CDR3 has 16 residues. V was cut by 4 bases and J by 0 bases, with 17 bases left in between. The CDR3 sequence: CASSLLYTAYSYEQYF. CDR3 bases: TGCGCCAGCAGCCTGCTCTACACGGCCTACTCCTACGAGCAGTACTTC. Filled out from reference TRBV5-1 and TRBJ2-7, the complete variable domain reads KAGVTQTPRYLIKTRGQQVTLSCSPISGHRSVSWYQQTPGQGLQFLFEYFSETQRNKGNFPGRFSGRQFSNSRSEMNVSTLELGDSALYLCASSLLYTAYSYEQYFGPGTRLTVT.

This clonotype showed up just a few times. This chain links TRBV5-1 with TRBJ2-1; D ambiguous. This CDR3 region has 13 residues. V was pared by 6 bases and J by 3 bases, with 10 bases between. Germline CDR1 is SGHRS and CDR2 is YFSETQ. CDR3 sequence reads: CASNVPDYNEQFF. The CDR3 DNA sequence: TGCGCCAGCAACGTGCCAGACTACAATGAGCAGTTCTTC.

This clonotype was seen more than once but under ten times. The CDR3 DNA reads as TGCGCCAGCCTATCGGACAGGGGTGGCTACACCTTC. It translates to CASLSDRGGYTF. The rearrangement uses TRBV5-1 and TRBJ1-2; the match to TRBD1 covers 9 bases. The CDR3 is 12 residues long. V shed 7 bases, J shed 7 bases, and the junction held 5 bases outside the gene matches. The germline V gene has CDR1 SGHRS and CDR2 YFSETQ.